The 25 T cell receptor beta chains listed next were all sequenced from one sample in a study of shared clonotypes between healthy human individuals. Sequencing used immunoSEQ multiplex PCR; TCRdb keeps in-frame clones, though not all of them. The top ten hold 0.45% of the sample, which has over 1.5 million clones, approximately 98% seen once. Sequenced: naive CD4+ T cells sorted from blood. The subset denotes: CD45RA+ positively selected. These receptors all stem from a man younger than 40 in good health.

V is TRBV15 and J is TRBJ1-2; 7 bases fit TRBD1. This CDR3 contains 14 residues. Unmatched junction bases numbered 1, after V lost 3 bases and J lost 0 bases. Per germline, CDR1 LNHNV and CDR2 YYDKDF (reference sequence). The CDR3 reads CATSRTGTNYGYTF. CDR3 DNA: TGTGCCACCAGCAGGACAGGGACTAACTATGGCTACACCTTC. Full variable domain (missing parts from reference TRBV15 and TRBJ1-2): DAMVIQNPRYQVTQFGKPVTLSCSQTLNHNVMYWYQQKSSQAPKLLFHYYDKDFNNEADTPDNFQSRRPNTSFCFLDIRSPGLGDTAMYLCATSRTGTNYGYTFGSGTRLTVV.

The V and J genes are TRBV19 and TRBJ2-7; the match to TRBD2 covers 7 bases. The CDR3 has 18 residues. Germline-derived CDR1 and CDR2 are LNHDA and SQIVND (reference sequence). With V trimmed by 3 bases and J by 3 bases, 17 bases remained unmatched. The CDR3 bases are TGTGCCAGTAGTATCTCGTCTAGCGGTCCCTCGGGTAGCTACGAGCAGTACTTC. Translation: CASSISSSGPSGSYEQYF.

J is TRBJ2-3 and V is TRBV4-1; D unresolved. This CDR3 region has 13 residues. Per germline, CDR1 MGHRA and CDR2 YSYEKL. V was trimmed by 1 base and J by 5 bases, leaving 7 bases between them. The CDR3 loop reads CASSQGVRDTQYF. Here the CDR3 DNA reads TGCGCCAGCAGCCAAGGGGTGAGAGATACGCAGTATTTT.

The chain is built from TRBV19 and TRBJ1-1; 9 bases are shared with TRBD1. Per germline, CDR1 LNHDA and CDR2 SQIVND (reference sequence). There are 12 residues in the CDR3. Trimming cost V 10 bases and J 4 bases; bases outside gene matches: 4. CDR3 sequence: CATTDRGTEAFF. CDR3 in DNA: TGTGCCACCACGGACAGGGGCACTGAAGCTTTCTTT.

J is TRBJ1-2 and V is TRBV28; no definite D call. CDR3 length: 12 residues. V was shortened by 6 bases and J by 8 bases, with 13 bases between the two germline ends. Germline lookup yields CDR1 MDHEN and CDR2 SYDVKM. The CDR3 DNA follows: TGTGCCAGCAGGACCGCTACGGGCGGCTACACCTTC. It specifies CASRTATGGYTF.

The J gene is TRBJ2-7, the V gene TRBV9; 15 bases are a match to TRBD2. This CDR3 spans 18 amino acids. Germline V gene data show CDR1 as SGDLS and CDR2 as YYNGEE. V lost 2 bases and J lost 2; bases outside the gene matches: 8. In nucleotides, the CDR3 is TGTGCCAGCAGCGTCCTTCCGGGACTAGCGGGAGGCCCCTACGAGCAGTACTTC. Its translation: CASSVLPGLAGGPYEQYF.

This clone was seen once. The V gene is TRBV6-1, the J gene TRBJ1-4, with 10 bases identical to TRBD1. The CDR3 has 15 amino acids. Looked up from germline, CDR1 is MNHNS and CDR2 is SASEGT. Unmatched junction bases numbered 6, after V lost 5 bases and J lost 6 bases. This CDR3 is CASSSRTGGHEKLFF. The CDR3 bases are TGTGCCAGCAGTTCTCGGACAGGGGGACATGAAAAACTGTTTTTT.

V usage is TRBV7-2 and J usage is TRBJ2-7; 9 bases fit TRBD2. After removal of 1 base from V and 4 bases from J, the junction contained 11 bases not matched to a gene. CDR1 SGHTA and CDR2 FQGNSA come from the germline V gene. The length of the CDR3 is 17 residues. CDR3 loop: CASSLGILAGTPYEQYF. The CDR3 DNA follows: TGTGCCAGCAGCTTAGGTATCCTAGCGGGGACTCCATACGAGCAGTACTTC.

The genes are TRBV6-1 and TRBJ2-3; D gene uncertain. CDR1 and CDR2 from the germline V gene are MNHNS and SASEGT. V dropped 3 bases and J dropped 6 bases, with 10 bases sitting between them. This CDR3 contains 13 residues. CDR3 region: CASSDVLGDTQYF. The CDR3, as DNA: TGTGCCAGCAGTGATGTCCTTGGGGATACGCAGTATTTT.

The rearrangement joins TRBV5-4 to TRBJ2-3, with 9 bases aligning to TRBD2. The trim removed 2 bases at V and 3 bases at J, leaving 7 bases unmatched. The CDR3 runs to 16 residues. Germline assignment: CDR1 SGHNT and CDR2 YYREEE (reference sequence). The CDR3 sequence is CASSLIAGVRTDTQYF. Written as DNA, the CDR3 is TGTGCCAGCAGCTTAATAGCGGGAGTAAGGACAGATACGCAGTATTTT.

This clone was recorded once. The chain links TRBV29-1 to TRBJ2-7; 8 positions match TRBD2. Germline V lookup: CDR1 SQVTM, CDR2 ANQGSEA. V dropped 4 bases and J dropped 1; count of bases not matched to a gene: 3. The CDR3 length is 13 residues. The CDR3 reads CSVALAGSYEQYF. Written as DNA, the CDR3 is TGCAGCGTTGCATTAGCGGGATCCTACGAGCAGTACTTC.

J is TRBJ2-2 and V is TRBV6-6; D not resolved. Trimming shortened V by 5 bases and J by 8 bases, and 18 bases separated the two germline ends. Germline V gene data show CDR1 as MNHNY and CDR2 as SVGAGI (reference sequence). CDR3 length equals 15 residues. DNA for the CDR3: TGTGCCAGCAGTAGGTTGGCCACAATGGCGGGGGAGCTGTTTTTT. Translating it yields CASSRLATMAGELFF.

On this clone: This sample includes further DNA sequences coding for the same CDR3. This chain joins TRBV5-1 and TRBJ2-2; TRBD2 matches at 9 bases. CDR1 is SGHRS, CDR2 YFSETQ, per germline. There are 15 residues in the CDR3. V lost 0 bases and J lost 5; bases outside the gene matches: 2. CDR3 residues: CASSLAAGGTGELFF. CDR3 nucleotide sequence: TGCGCCAGCAGCTTGGCAGCGGGAGGTACCGGGGAGCTGTTTTTT.

The V call is TRBV2, the J call TRBJ2-3; 13 bases match TRBD2. The CDR3 is 15 amino acids. Germline CDR1 reads SNHLY; CDR2 reads FYNNEI. V gave up 6 bases and J gave up 2 bases; unmatched junction bases: 2. DNA of the CDR3: TGTGCCAGCAGACTAGCGGGAGGGGACACAGATACGCAGTATTTT. It encodes CASRLAGGDTDTQYF.

J is TRBJ2-5 and V is TRBV28; 9 bases are shared with TRBD2. The CDR3 is 16 residues long. Germline V gene lookup returns CDR1 MDHEN and CDR2 SYDVKM. V gave up 4 bases and J gave up 3 bases; unmatched junction bases: 9. The CDR3 spells CASSSAGAGGEETQYF. For the CDR3, the DNA is TGTGCCAGCAGTTCCGCGGGAGCGGGAGGTGAAGAGACCCAGTACTTC.

The chain joins TRBV5-5 to TRBJ2-1; D is possibly TRBD1 or TRBD2 (5 bases each). This CDR3 contains 12 residues. Germline V lookup: CDR1 SGHKS, CDR2 YYEKEE (reference sequence). Trimming pared 0 bases from V and 8 bases from J, leaving 6 bases between. This CDR3 is CASSLVGDEQFF. CDR3 DNA sequence: TGTGCCAGCAGCTTGGTGGGGGATGAGCAGTTCTTC.

The V gene is TRBV11-3, the J gene TRBJ2-2; D is unclear. The CDR3 runs 15 residues. CDR1 is SGHNT, CDR2 YENEEA, per germline. Trimming left V 1 base short and J 0 bases short, with 6 bases between. The CDR3 DNA is TGTGCCAGCAGCTTAGGGGGTTCGAACACCGGGGAGCTGTTTTTT. This encodes CASSLGGSNTGELFF. Using reference TRBV11-3 and TRBJ2-2 for the parts outside the CDR3, the full variable domain is EAGVVQSPRYKIIEKKQPVAFWCNPISGHNTLYWYLQNLGQGPELLIRYENEEAVDDSQLPKDRFSAERLKGVDSTLKIQPAELGDSAVYLCASSLGGSNTGELFFGEGSRLTVL.

The V gene is TRBV5-1, the J gene TRBJ2-3; 7 bases fit TRBD2. V was clipped by 5 bases and J by 1 base; unmatched bases: 10. This CDR3 contains 16 residues. Germline-derived CDR1 and CDR2 are SGHRS and YFSETQ. The CDR3 is CASSHPSGDRTDTQYF. The CDR3 region has the DNA TGCGCCAGCAGTCATCCCAGCGGGGACCGCACAGATACGCAGTATTTT.

The chain has TRBV9 and TRBJ2-1, with 12 bases identical to TRBD2. CDR3 length equals 22 residues. Germline V gene data show CDR1 as SGDLS and CDR2 as YYNGEE. Trimming cost V 1 base and J 0 bases; bases outside gene matches: 17. The CDR3 sequence is CASSVTLRLAGAPASSYNEQFF. Written as DNA, the CDR3 is TGTGCCAGCAGCGTAACCCTGAGACTAGCGGGAGCCCCCGCCAGCTCCTACAATGAGCAGTTCTTC.

The chain recombines TRBV6-5 with TRBJ1-3; D is uncertain. Germline loops: CDR1 MNHEY, CDR2 SVGAGI. The V and J ends lost 2 bases and 1 base respectively, with 6 bases between them. The CDR3 contains 14 residues. Here the CDR3 reads CASSYDTSGNTIYF. The DNA of the CDR3 is TGTGCCAGCAGTTACGACACATCTGGAAACACCATATATTTT.

The rearrangement uses TRBV19 and TRBJ2-3; the D gene is possibly TRBD1 (7 bases). The CDR3 totals 14 residues. V was trimmed by 5 bases and J by 9 bases, leaving 18 bases between them. Germline assignment: CDR1 LNHDA and CDR2 SQIVND (reference sequence). This CDR3 reads CASSPSGAGQTQYF. The CDR3 region has the DNA TGTGCCAGTAGTCCGTCGGGTGCGGGACAGACGCAGTATTTT.

V and J are TRBV19 and TRBJ2-7; TRBD1 agrees at 8 bases. Germline loops: CDR1 LNHDA, CDR2 SQIVND (reference sequence). This CDR3 has 14 residues. The V gene end was trimmed by 4 bases and the J gene end by 5 bases; junction bases not matched to a gene: 7. The CDR3 DNA reads as TGTGCCAGTAGTACTTTCAGGGGGCGGAACGAGCAGTACTTC. This gives the protein CASSTFRGRNEQYF.

This clone was picked up one time. The rearrangement joins TRBV14 to TRBJ2-5; TRBD2 matches 15 bases. CDR3 length equals 15 residues. With V trimmed by 4 bases and J by 5 bases, 2 bases remained unmatched. Germline values: CDR1 SGHDN, CDR2 FVKESK. The CDR3 region is CASSRGLAGGETQYF. The DNA of the CDR3 is TGTGCCAGCAGCCGAGGACTAGCGGGAGGGGAGACCCAGTACTTC.

To note about this clone: Other DNA sequences in this specimen translate into the identical CDR3. The CDR3 DNA reads TGCGCCAGCAGCTTGGAAGGTGAGCAGTTCTTC. It codes for CASSLEGEQFF. J is TRBJ2-1 and V is TRBV5-1; no reliable D call. The length of the CDR3 is 11 residues. Germline CDR1 reads SGHRS; CDR2 reads YFSETQ. The V end lost 0 bases, the J end lost 9 bases, and 4 bases lay between the germline ends.

This sequence joins TRBV7-2 and TRBJ2-1, with D unclear. Germline V CDR1 and CDR2: SGHTA, FQGNSA. Deletions cut 4 bases from V and 12 bases from J, with 16 bases between. The CDR3 totals 13 residues. CDR3 nucleotide sequence: TGTGCCAGCAGCTCCAGCCCTTCCCAGTGGCAGTTCTTC. Protein sequence: CASSSSPSQWQFF.